The clone carrying this TCR beta chain was detected a few times. The antigen is unknown. The data belong to a study of beta chain features in type 1 diabetes. V was clipped by 3 bases and J by 7 bases, with 13 bases between them. The CDR3 has 13 amino acids. Germline assignment: CDR1 GTSNPN and CDR2 SVGIG (reference sequence). Study outcomes and limitations: For Type 1 diabetes patients, all four CD4+ subsets carried TCRB CDR3s that were moderately but significantly shorter.

Reverse transcription of all isolated RNA meant that expressed TCRB transcripts were sequenced. Profiled with immunoSEQ multiplex PCR; TCRdb holds only in-frame clones, not every one. The sample records more than 250,000 clones, roughly an eighth being singletons. The chain links TRBV30 to TRBJ2-1, with D perhaps TRBD2 (5 bases). This clonotype originated in a man aged 25-45 years with type 1 diabetes. What was sequenced was naive CD4+ T cells from blood. CDR3 amino acids: CAWRRVVWNEQFF. The DNA for the CDR3 is TGTGCCTGGAGGCGGGTGGTTTGGAATGAGCAGTTCTTC.